This note documents a single T cell receptor beta chain sequence. Its antigen remains unidentified. The germline V gene has CDR1 SEHNR and CDR2 FQNEAQ (reference sequence). The CDR3 is 14 residues long. After removal of 7 bases from V and 4 bases from J, the junction contained 9 bases not matched to a gene. The entry originates in a study of regulatory T cells in long-lasting Graves disease. Study-wide findings and caveats: New patients shared more than 750 public clonotypes, fewer than the approximately 2,500 shared by persistent patients. TRBV28, TRBJ1-2 and TRBJ2-5 emerged as the favored segments in persistent disease.

Sample time point: persistent/refractory GD, antithyroid drugs over 5 years with positive TRAb. With RNA extracted from PBMCs as input, the TCR library was made. Diagnosing Graves' disease relied on the American Thyroid Association guidelines. Construction of the TCR beta libraries employed iRepertoire HTBI primers in conjunction with Arm-PCR of CDR3 regions. MiXCR, run by TCRdb on the multiplex PCR reads, gives a single entry per CDR3 protein. The table includes 400,000 to 500,000 distinct CDR3 sequences, under 25% detected once. The sequencing here drew on peripheral blood mononuclear cells (PBMCs), taken when the disease was refractory, from a patient treated with antithyroid drugs. The V gene is TRBV7-9, the J gene TRBJ1-1; 7 bases agree with TRBD1. The receptor was isolated from a female donor with Graves disease. DNA of the CDR3: TGTGCCAGCATCGCAGGGGGGCATAGCACTGAAGCTTTCTTT. Translating gives CASIAGGHSTEAFF.